Below are 27 T cell receptor beta chains sequenced from a single sample in a study of T-cell memory formation after mild COVID-19 listed by TCRdb under 2021. Library creation used 5' RACE. TCRdb shows the sequencer as Illumina NovaSeq 6000. The raw public data were reprocessed by TCRdb itself: fastp quality trimming at Q25, MiXCR clonotype calling, in-frame beta chains only. Identical CDR3 proteins give one entry, which carries the most common genes and DNA. This sample lists about 270,000 distinct CDR3 sequences; 16% were detected once. 22% of the sample comes from the top ten. The source material was PBMCs or a T cell subset sorted from them (not recorded which). These receptors were obtained from a man between 18 and 29 years old who had mild COVID-19 (a few samples of this study predate the infection). The sample titles of this study are shuffled in the database, so cell type and time point are left out; the donor was told from shared clones.

This clonotype was counted a few times. The chain recombines TRBV4-1 with TRBJ2-1; TRBD1 is a possible D gene (5 bases). CDR1 is MGHRA, CDR2 YSYEKL, per germline. The V end lost 2 bases, the J end lost 4 bases, and 15 bases lay between the germline ends. CDR3 size: 16 residues. The CDR3 DNA reads as TGCGCCAGCAGCCAACCGATGGGGCCGAGGTACAATGAGCAGTTCTTC. Residues: CASSQPMGPRYNEQFF.

This chain connects TRBV4-1 to TRBJ2-3; 7 nucleotides match TRBD2. The V and J ends lost 4 bases and 3 bases, in that order; junction bases with no gene match: 13. Germline CDR1 is MGHRA and CDR2 is YSYEKL. The CDR3 length is 17 residues. CDR3 amino acids: CASSRGGSGFGTDTQYF. DNA of the CDR3: TGCGCCAGCAGCCGGGGGGGGTCGGGGTTCGGTACAGATACGCAGTATTTT.

V usage is TRBV12-3 or TRBV12-4 and J usage is TRBJ2-5, with 7 bases that match TRBD2. The CDR3 runs to 14 residues. V lost 10 bases, J lost 4 bases, and 12 bases stayed unmatched. The CDR3 DNA reads TGTGCCACGGCCACGGGGGGAGGTGCAGAGACCCAGTACTTC. It specifies CATATGGGAETQYF.

In this sample, this clonotype turned up a few times. This sequence joins TRBV7-6 and TRBJ2-7, with D maybe TRBD2 (5 bases). CDR1 SGHVS and CDR2 FNYEAQ come from the germline V gene. The V and J ends lost 6 bases and 3 bases respectively, with 12 bases between them. The CDR3 loop spans 13 amino acids. As DNA, the CDR3 is TGTGCCAGCAGAGAATCGGGGAACTACGAGCAGTACTTC. This translates into CASRESGNYEQYF. Based on the CDR3 plus reference TRBV7-6 and TRBJ2-7, the full variable domain is GAGVSQSPRYKVTKRGQDVALRCDPISGHVSLYWYRQALGQGPEFLTYFNYEAQQDKSGLPNDRFSAERPEGSISTLTIQRTEQRDSAMYRCASRESGNYEQYFGPGTRLTVT.

This chain links TRBV2 with TRBJ2-5, with D unclear. The germline V gene has CDR1 SNHLY and CDR2 FYNNEI. Trimming removed 3 bases from V and 4 bases from J, with 9 bases in between. This CDR3 has 13 residues. CDR3 bases: TGTGCCAGCAGTGATTCCGAGTTAGAGACCCAGTACTTC. It translates to CASSDSELETQYF.

The genes are TRBV7-6 and TRBJ2-7, with D hard to call. The V gene lost 2 bases and the J gene lost 3 bases, with 5 bases spanning the gap. The CDR3 length is 12 residues. Germline lookup yields CDR1 SGHVS and CDR2 FNYEAQ. The chain's CDR3 is CASSLMDYEQYF. Here the CDR3 DNA reads TGTGCCAGCAGCTTAATGGACTACGAGCAGTACTTC.

The sample holds a few counts of this clonotype. This rearrangement joins TRBV2 to TRBJ1-3; no clear D gene. V was shortened by 7 bases and J by 2 bases, with 15 bases between the two germline ends. CDR3 length equals 15 residues. Germline V lookup: CDR1 SNHLY, CDR2 FYNNEI. The DNA for the CDR3 is TGTGCCAGCACGGAGGTTCTGGGGACTGGAAACACCATATATTTT. It is translated as CASTEVLGTGNTIYF.

The chain combines TRBV20-1 with TRBJ2-7; 8 nucleotides match TRBD1. Looked up from germline, CDR1 is DFQATT and CDR2 is SNEGSKA (reference sequence). This CDR3 comprises 15 residues. V lost 0 bases, J lost 7 bases, and 11 bases stayed unmatched. CDR3 nucleotides: TGCAGTGCTAGAGATGGGCAGGGGGCGTCCTGGGAGCAGTACGTC. This translates into CSARDGQGASWEQYV.

The V call is TRBV7-3, the J call TRBJ1-3; possibly TRBD1 for D (5 bases). Trimming took off 5 bases at V and 0 bases at J, with 11 bases between the two ends. The CDR3 extends over 15 amino acids. CDR1 and CDR2 (germline): SGHTA, FQGTGA. The CDR3 DNA sequence: TGTGCCAGCAGCCAATTGGGGCTCTCTGGAAACACCATATATTTT. Protein: CASSQLGLSGNTIYF.

The genes are TRBV5-1 and TRBJ2-1; D possibly uses TRBD1 or TRBD2 (5 bases each). The CDR3 length is 17 residues. Germline CDR1 reads SGHRS; CDR2 reads YFSETQ. Trimming removed 4 bases from V and 5 bases from J, with 22 bases in between. CDR3 in DNA: TGCGCCAGCAGCCTCGGTCCGGCAGGGACGTTTGACAATGAGCAGTTCTTC. It specifies CASSLGPAGTFDNEQFF. Full variable domain (remainder filled in from reference TRBV5-1 and TRBJ2-1): KAGVTQTPRYLIKTRGQQVTLSCSPISGHRSVSWYQQTPGQGLQFLFEYFSETQRNKGNFPGRFSGRQFSNSRSEMNVSTLELGDSALYLCASSLGPAGTFDNEQFFGPGTRLTVL.

The rearrangement links TRBV4-1 to TRBJ2-3; weak D call: TRBD2 (5 bases). This CDR3 contains 17 residues. Trimming took 3 bases from V and 5 from J, leaving 21 bases between them. Looked up from germline, CDR1 is MGHRA and CDR2 is YSYEKL. The DNA for the CDR3 is TGCGCCAGCAGCCAGGCTAGCTCACAAGCCCGTGGAGATACGCAGTATTTT. Encoded protein: CASSQASSQARGDTQYF.

This chain uses TRBV27 with TRBJ2-1, with a tentative D call TRBD1 (7 bases). The CDR3 is made up of 15 amino acids. CDR1 is MNHEY, CDR2 SMNVEV, per germline (reference sequence). The V end was cut by 6 bases, the J end by 3 bases, with 15 bases between. For the CDR3, the DNA is TGTGCCAGCAGCCACCAGGGGGGTTTCTACAATGAGCAGTTCTTC. Amino acid sequence: CASSHQGGFYNEQFF.

This clonotype was detected ten times or more. V is TRBV5-1 and J is TRBJ2-3; D gene ambiguous. Germline V gene data show CDR1 as SGHRS and CDR2 as YFSETQ. The V end was cut by 2 bases, the J end by 0 bases, with 7 bases between. The CDR3 has 14 residues. The CDR3 is CASSFIPSTDTQYF. The CDR3 nucleotides are TGCGCCAGCAGCTTTATCCCAAGCACAGATACGCAGTATTTT.

The rearrangement uses TRBV2 and TRBJ1-1, with a weak D call TRBD1 (5 bases). V dropped 7 bases and J dropped 4 bases, with 16 bases sitting between them. Germline assignment: CDR1 SNHLY and CDR2 FYNNEI. The CDR3 covers 14 residues. CDR3 loop: CASILGGGSTEAFF. Written as DNA, the CDR3 is TGTGCCAGCATCCTAGGCGGGGGGAGCACTGAAGCTTTCTTT.

This clonotype was detected many times. V usage is TRBV28 and J usage is TRBJ1-5; no definite D call. Deletions cut 8 bases from V and 6 bases from J, with 17 bases between. CDR1 and CDR2 (germline): MDHEN, SYDVKM. This CDR3 region has 14 residues. For the CDR3, the DNA is TGTGCCAGCTGCTCCTATACGGGGTTTCAGCCCCAGCATTTT. It translates to CASCSYTGFQPQHF.

This clonotype was recorded a few times. V and J are TRBV6-1 and TRBJ1-2; D is uncertain. From germline, CDR1 is MNHNS and CDR2 SASEGT. CDR3 length: 13 amino acids. The V end lost 9 bases, the J end lost 1 base, and 12 bases lay between the germline ends. The CDR3 here is CASFRDNNYGYTF. CDR3 nucleotides: TGTGCCAGTTTTCGAGACAATAACTATGGCTACACCTTC.

The J gene is TRBJ1-5, the V gene TRBV28; D gene unclear. The CDR3 contains 12 residues. Deletions cut 6 bases from V and 7 bases from J, with 10 bases between. CDR1 and CDR2 (germline): MDHEN, SYDVKM. The CDR3 nucleotides read TGTGCCAGCAGCCCTTTACTGCAGCCCCAGCATTTT. The encoded protein is CASSPLLQPQHF.

The sample holds a few counts of this clonotype. The V gene is TRBV7-2, the J gene TRBJ2-2; D unresolved. Germline CDR1 and CDR2: SGHTA and FQGNSA. Deletions cut 2 bases from V and 7 bases from J, with 14 bases between. The CDR3 loop spans 15 amino acids. CDR3 DNA: TGTGCCAGCAGCTTACTATACTCTCCGAGCGGGGAGCTGTTTTTT. Amino acid sequence: CASSLLYSPSGELFF.

This clonotype was observed a few times. The DNA of the CDR3 is TGTGCCAGCAGCCAGGCACCGGGACTAGGGGGTAGGCAGTTCTTC. It codes for CASSQAPGLGGRQFF. The chain combines TRBV3-1 with TRBJ2-1, with 8 bases aligning to TRBD2. There are 15 residues in the CDR3. V shed 3 bases, J shed 12 bases, and the junction held 13 bases outside the gene matches. Germline CDR1 LGHDT, CDR2 YNNKEL (reference sequence).

CDR3 nucleotide sequence: TGTGCCAGCAGCTCAGACTTTACAGGGGATCAGCCCCAGCATTTT. It is translated as CASSSDFTGDQPQHF. This rearrangement joins TRBV7-9 to TRBJ1-5, with TRBD1 identical over 7 bases. The germline CDR1 and CDR2 sequences are SEHNR and FQNEAQ (reference sequence). The V and J ends lost 4 bases and 5 bases, in that order; junction bases with no gene match: 8. The CDR3 covers 15 residues.

This clonotype appeared a single time. This chain joins TRBV19 and TRBJ2-2; the D gene is possibly TRBD1 (6 bases). There are 15 residues in the CDR3. CDR1 LNHDA and CDR2 SQIVND come from the germline V gene (reference sequence). V lost 4 bases and J 6 bases, leaving 15 bases between the germline ends. CDR3 residues: CASSTPGVEPGELFF. CDR3 DNA: TGTGCCAGTAGTACCCCAGGGGTCGAACCCGGGGAGCTGTTTTTT.

Of note for this clonotype: An end of the junction does not agree with germline; a read error may underlie this. V gene TRBV7-2 combines with J gene TRBJ1-2; 11 bases line up with TRBD1. Germline V lookup: CDR1 SGHTA, CDR2 FQGNSA. This CDR3 is built from 14 residues. The CDR3 coding sequence is TGTTCCAGCAGCTTAGGGACAGGGGGCTATGGCTACACCTTC. Translated, it gives CSSSLGTGGYGYTF. Full variable domain (outside the CDR3, taken from reference TRBV7-2 and TRBJ1-2): GAGVSQSPSNKVTEKGKDVELRCDPISGHTALYWYRQSLGQGLEFLIYFQGNSAPDKSGLPSDRFSAERTGGSVSTLTIQRTQQEDSAVYLCSSSLGTGGYGYTFGSGTRLTVV.

In this sample, this clonotype turned up a few times. J is TRBJ2-1 and V is TRBV7-3, with 10 positions matching TRBD1. Germline values: CDR1 SGHTA, CDR2 FQGTGA. This CDR3 has 14 amino acids. Trimming at V came to 5 bases and at J to 8 bases, leaving 6 bases not matched to a gene. The CDR3 region is CASSHRTGGDEQFF. CDR3 nucleotide sequence: TGTGCCAGCAGCCACAGGACAGGGGGAGATGAGCAGTTCTTC. Based on the CDR3 plus reference TRBV7-3 and TRBJ2-1, the full variable domain is GAGVSQTPSNKVTEKGKYVELRCDPISGHTALYWYRQSLGQGPEFLIYFQGTGAADDSGLPNDRFFAVRPEGSVSTLKIQRTERGDSAVYLCASSHRTGGDEQFFGPGTRLTVL.

This chain connects TRBV12-3 or TRBV12-4 to TRBJ2-3, with 7 nucleotides matching TRBD2. The CDR3 is 13 amino acids. With V trimmed by 8 bases and J by 1 base, 3 bases remained unmatched. CDR3 sequence (DNA): TGTGCCAGCGTGAGCGGGGGCACAGATACGCAGTATTTT. Protein product: CASVSGGTDTQYF.

The chain is built from TRBV5-6 and TRBJ1-3; D uncertain. The CDR3 covers 15 residues. V was shortened by 0 bases and J by 0 bases, with 7 bases between the two germline ends. From germline, CDR1 is SGHDT and CDR2 YYEEEE. CDR3 sequence (DNA): TGTGCCAGCAGCTTGGTAGCGGCCTCTGGAAACACCATATATTTT. Amino acid sequence: CASSLVAASGNTIYF.

This clonotype was counted many times. The genes are TRBV6-5 and TRBJ1-2; D is unresolved. The CDR3 consists of 12 residues. Germline CDR1 is MNHEY and CDR2 is SVGAGI. V was trimmed by 2 bases and J by 5 bases, leaving 6 bases between them. CDR3 nucleotides: TGTGCCAGCAGTTACGGAGGGTATGGCTACACCTTC. Protein sequence: CASSYGGYGYTF.

This clonotype was seen a handful of times. This chain joins TRBV4-1 and TRBJ2-7; tentatively, D is TRBD1 or TRBD2 (5 bases each). V lost 8 bases and J 6 bases, leaving 11 bases between the germline ends. The CDR3 consists of 11 residues. From germline, CDR1 is MGHRA and CDR2 YSYEKL. The CDR3 DNA sequence: TGCGCCAGCGGGGACGGGTCCGAGCAGTACTTC. Its translation: CASGDGSEQYF.